This TCR beta chain was captured by sequencing in a study of blood T cell repertoires in COVID-19. Study at large: The United States, Italy and Spain supplied acute and convalescent COVID-19 samples. Nucleic acid was either cDNA or gDNA, and it came from T cells, B-cell-depleted T cells, or PBMCs.

This clone ranks as medium-sized. As originally analysed: Reference gene primer amplification yielded estimated nucleated cell counts. Clones were sequenced by immunoSEQ multiplex PCR, and TCRdb holds only the in-frame ones, with some missing. Clonal size and the V and J genes are those of that table, whereas D and trimming came from the DNA. This sample has more than 45,000 clones, with approximately 88% found just once. Trimming pared 0 bases from V and 7 bases from J, leaving 14 bases between. The germline gives CDR1 SGHDT, CDR2 YYEEEE. The CDR3 loop spans 14 amino acids. Input material: peripheral blood. The rearrangement uses TRBV5-6 and TRBJ2-7, with a tentative D call TRBD1 (6 bases). The TCR sequence derives from a human donor in a cohort sampled during active COVID-19. Here the CDR3 DNA reads TGTGCCAGCAGCTTGGACAGGGTAGTTGGAGAGCAGTACGTC. It encodes CASSLDRVVGEQYV.